This T cell receptor beta chain was recorded in a study of post-analysis software for immune sequencing data. In its sample, this clonotype was seen a few times. Its antigen is unidentified. Each TCR beta cDNA library carried unique molecular identifiers. TCRdb reprocessed the PCR reads via MiXCR and lists one record per CDR3 protein. This sample has roughly 430,000 distinct CDR3 sequences, with 35% to 45% found just once. The ends were cut back, 6 bases at V and 2 bases at J, with 22 bases in the middle. This CDR3 has 17 amino acids. The V gene's germline CDR1 is SGHRS and CDR2 YFSETQ. Study-wide findings and caveats: Controls had lower frequencies than patients of about 5 TRBV segments, which included TRBV5-6, TRBV5-1 and TRBV20-1. Same-batch samples co-clustered strongly by F measure.

The chain combines TRBV5-1 with TRBJ2-3; D tentatively fits TRBD1 or TRBD2 (5 bases each). The clonotype originates from a girl aged 2-10 years with multiple sclerosis. Sequencing input: blood. In DNA, the CDR3 is TGCGCCAGCAAAAAAGGGACCAACACGTACTCCACAGATACGCAGTATTTT. Amino acids: CASKKGTNTYSTDTQYF.